This T cell receptor beta chain was captured by sequencing in a study of shared clonotypes between healthy human individuals. Study-wide results and caveats: Generation probability values for non-shared clonotypes were lower than those for clonotypes shared by all four donors. Naive subsets, compared against memory subsets, generally had larger estimated richness values.

CD45RO negativity and positive selection for CCR7 defined naive CD8 cells, a population that excluded terminally differentiated effector memory CD45RA+ cells. This CDR3 region has 19 residues. Each sorted subset replicate got 200 ng genomic DNA, roughly 27,000 genomes. Data came from immunoSEQ multiplex PCR; TCRdb stores just in-frame clones and leaves some out. The table has about 700,000 clones, 92% seen once. To note about this clone: Antigen: not known.

The sequence came from a young man in good health. The chain has TRBV21-1 and TRBJ2-7; whether TRBD1, the table's D call, matches the DNA was not checked. TRBV21-1 is a pseudogene locus. Sample: naive CD8+ T cells sorted from blood. For the CDR3, the DNA is TGTGCCAGCAGCAAATGTCGGCAGGGGGTAAGAGCGGTCGGCTACGAGCAGTACTTC. This encodes CASSKCRQGVRAVGYEQYF.